Each of the 31 T cell receptor beta chains below was sequenced from the same sample in a study of spatial heterogeneity in lung cancer. Study outcomes and limitations: Tracking of tumor mutation counts was seen in expanded intratumoral alpha and beta TCR counts.

Each CDR3 protein is one row after TCRdb ran MiXCR on the 5' RACE reads. Of approximately 2,600 distinct CDR3 sequences detected, just under 7.5% appear once; the ten largest clones hold 9.7%. These TCRs are of unknown antigen specificity. As for time point: sample taken at primary tumor resection. The sequencing used lung tumor tissue, collected at surgery. All receptors derive from a female donor with early-stage non-small cell lung cancer.

By share of the sample, this clonotype is medium-sized (0.01 to 0.1%). The chain carries TRBV20-1 and TRBJ2-5; either TRBD1 or TRBD2 may fit D (5 bases each). The germline V gene encodes CDR1 DFQATT and CDR2 SNEGSKA (reference sequence). Trimming cost V 3 bases and J 3 bases, with 11 bases left between them. This CDR3 region has 13 residues. The CDR3 sequence: CSARPGAKETQYF. DNA of the CDR3: TGCAGTGCTAGGCCCGGGGCCAAAGAGACCCAGTACTTC.

This clonotype was observed many times. The chain links TRBV7-4 to TRBJ2-6; D unclear. The V gene lost 2 bases and the J gene lost 2 bases, with 13 bases spanning the gap. There are 17 residues in the CDR3. Germline assignment: CDR1 SGHVT and CDR2 SQSDAQ. CDR3 in DNA: TGTGCCAGCAGCTTACAAGGACCCTCAACTGGGGCCAACGTCCTGACTTTC. Translation: CASSLQGPSTGANVLTF.

This clonotype rates as medium-sized (0.01 to 0.1%). The CDR3 DNA follows: TGTGCCAGCAGCCAAGATTACGGGACCCGAAATGAAAAACTGTTTTTT. Protein sequence: CASSQDYGTRNEKLFF. The chain couples TRBV4-2 to TRBJ1-4; D may be TRBD1 (5 bases). Germline V gene lookup returns CDR1 LGHNA and CDR2 YNFKEQ. This CDR3 has 16 amino acids. V was cut by 0 bases and J by 5 bases, with 13 bases left in between.

This clonotype rates as medium-sized (0.01 to 0.1%). The V gene is TRBV6-5, the J gene TRBJ2-3; D ambiguous. The CDR3 loop spans 13 amino acids. The V end lost 3 bases, the J end lost 1 base, and 5 bases lay between the germline ends. Germline CDR1 MNHEY, CDR2 SVGAGI. CDR3 sequence (DNA): TGTGCCAGCAGTTATTTCCGCACAGATACGCAGTATTTT. Encoded protein: CASSYFRTDTQYF.

This clonotype is medium-sized by share. The chain uses TRBV12-3 or TRBV12-4 and TRBJ2-5; D is possibly TRBD1 (5 bases). This CDR3 comprises 14 residues. V lost 5 bases, J lost 1 base, and 11 bases lay in between. The CDR3 spells CASSPGHFQETQYF. The CDR3 DNA reads TGTGCCAGCAGTCCCGGACACTTCCAAGAGACCCAGTACTTC.

By sample fraction, this clonotype is medium-sized. The chain is built from TRBV10-3 and TRBJ2-2, with D perhaps matching TRBD2 (5 bases). Trimming pared 10 bases from V and 0 bases from J, leaving 12 bases between. The CDR3 totals 14 residues. Germline CDR1 and CDR2: ENHRY and SYGVKD. The CDR3 sequence is CANAKEANTGELFF. In nucleotides, the CDR3 is TGTGCCAACGCTAAGGAGGCGAACACCGGGGAGCTGTTTTTT.

In its sample, this clonotype is medium-sized. This chain joins TRBV6-2 or TRBV6-3 and TRBJ1-1; D call uncertain. Trimming shortened V by 5 bases and J by 5 bases, and 6 bases separated the two germline ends. The V gene's germline CDR1 is MNHEY and CDR2 SVGEGT. The CDR3 totals 11 residues. CDR3 loop: CASSHGTEAFF. The CDR3 nucleotides are TGTGCCAGCAGTCACGGGACTGAAGCTTTCTTT.

This clonotype rates as medium-sized (0.01 to 0.1%). This chain uses TRBV9 with TRBJ1-3; 7 positions agree with TRBD1. Germline CDR1 reads SGDLS; CDR2 reads YYNGEE. This CDR3 is 17 amino acids long. The ends lost 0 bases at V and 1 base at J; junction bases unmatched: 7. CDR3 sequence: CASSVGPTTGSGNTIYF. The CDR3 DNA sequence: TGTGCCAGCAGCGTAGGCCCCACGACAGGGTCTGGAAACACCATATATTTT.

By sample fraction, this clonotype is medium-sized. The V and J genes are TRBV6-5 and TRBJ1-2; 11 bases line up with TRBD1. The CDR3 extends over 14 amino acids. CDR1 and CDR2 (germline): MNHEY, SVGAGI. Trimming removed 10 bases from V and 3 bases from J; junction bases left unmatched: 7. The CDR3 sequence is CATRDRGFDYGYTF. The CDR3 nucleotides read TGTGCCACCAGGGACAGGGGGTTCGACTATGGCTACACCTTC.

This clonotype turned up a few times. The V call is TRBV5-4, the J call TRBJ2-1, with D unresolved. V was trimmed by 1 base and J by 5 bases, leaving 7 bases between them. The CDR3 loop spans 13 amino acids. CDR1 is SGHNT and CDR2 is YYREEE in the germline V gene (reference sequence). The CDR3 protein is CASSLTPDNEQFF. The CDR3 nucleotides read TGTGCCAGCAGCTTGACACCCGACAATGAGCAGTTCTTC.

This clonotype is judged medium-sized (0.01 to 0.1%). The chain employs TRBV5-4 and TRBJ2-1, with D perhaps given as TRBD1 or TRBD2 (5 bases each). Trimming took 6 bases from V and 11 from J, leaving 12 bases between them. CDR1 is SGHNT and CDR2 is YYREEE in the germline V gene (reference sequence). CDR3 length equals 11 residues. Written as DNA, the CDR3 is TGTGCCAGCAACCGGGACGGGAAGCAGTTCTTC. This codes for CASNRDGKQFF.

This clonotype is termed medium-sized. V and J are TRBV27 and TRBJ1-2, with a weak D call TRBD1 (5 bases). Per the germline V gene, CDR1 is MNHEY and CDR2 is SMNVEV (reference sequence). The CDR3 has 13 amino acids. Trimming took 5 bases from V and 7 from J, leaving 14 bases between them. For the CDR3, the DNA is TGTGCCAGCAGTCTCGCCGGGACTGGTGGCTACACCTTC. This sequence encodes CASSLAGTGGYTF.

This clonotype has a handful of counts. This chain joins TRBV7-9 and TRBJ2-5, with TRBD2 matching over 11 bases. V lost 2 bases, J lost 2 bases, and 1 base stayed unmatched. The CDR3 sequence is 15 residues long. The germline gives CDR1 SEHNR, CDR2 FQNEAQ (reference sequence). CDR3 bases: TGTGCCAGCAGCTTAACTAGCGGGGGACAAGAGACCCAGTACTTC. Its translation: CASSLTSGGQETQYF.

In this sample, this clonotype is medium-sized. This rearrangement joins TRBV5-1 to TRBJ2-1; D possibly matches TRBD1 or TRBD2 (6 bases each). V lost 0 bases and J 10 bases, leaving 14 bases between the germline ends. The CDR3 extends over 14 amino acids. Per germline, CDR1 SGHRS and CDR2 YFSETQ. This chain's CDR3 is CASSLAGGESEQFF. DNA of the CDR3: TGCGCCAGCAGCTTGGCCGGGGGCGAGAGCGAGCAGTTCTTC.

This clonotype is labeled as medium-sized. This chain uses TRBV12-5 with TRBJ1-5; D perhaps matches TRBD1 (6 bases). Per the germline V gene, CDR1 is LGHNT and CDR2 is FRNRAP. The CDR3 consists of 13 residues. V lost 0 bases and J 7 bases, leaving 7 bases between the germline ends. CDR3 sequence: CASGLVGGQPQHF. The CDR3 coding sequence is TGTGCTAGTGGTTTGGTTGGGGGCCAGCCCCAGCATTTT.

By frequency in the sample, this clonotype is medium-sized. This sequence joins TRBV30 and TRBJ1-1; weak D call: TRBD1 (5 bases). The CDR3 has 11 amino acids. Trimming cost V 8 bases and J 5 bases, with 12 bases left between them. Germline V lookup: CDR1 GTSNPN, CDR2 SVGIG (reference sequence). CDR3 nucleotides: TGTGCCGGAAATAGACAGACTGAAGCTTTCTTT. This codes for CAGNRQTEAFF.

By share of the sample, this clonotype is medium-sized. The chain couples TRBV20-1 to TRBJ2-2; D gene uncertain. The CDR3 loop spans 13 amino acids. The V end was cut by 3 bases, the J end by 1 base, with 6 bases between. Germline V gives CDR1 DFQATT, CDR2 SNEGSKA (reference sequence). CDR3 coding DNA: TGCAGTGCTAGTTTGAGGAACACCGGGGAGCTGTTTTTT. Protein: CSASLRNTGELFF.

This clonotype was counted at least ten times. The chain is built from TRBV4-3 and TRBJ1-6; no clear D gene. CDR3 size: 22 residues. V was clipped by 0 bases and J by 0 bases, with 24 bases between them. Germline CDR1 is LGHNA and CDR2 is YSLEER. CDR3 DNA: TGCGCCAGCAGCCAAGAGGAGGGAACATACTCCTTACCAAGCTCCTATAATTCACCCCTCCACTTT. Its protein is CASSQEEGTYSLPSSYNSPLHF.

This clonotype is large (0.1 to 1%) in the sample. V is TRBV2 and J is TRBJ2-1; TRBD2 agrees at 8 bases. The germline V gene has CDR1 SNHLY and CDR2 FYNNEI. This CDR3 is 18 amino acids long. Unmatched junction bases numbered 10, after V lost 2 bases and J lost 1 base. The CDR3 loop is CASSERELAEGSYNEQFF. The CDR3 DNA sequence: TGTGCCAGCAGTGAAAGGGAACTAGCGGAGGGGTCCTACAATGAGCAGTTCTTC.

Relative to its sample, this clonotype is medium-sized. The chain combines TRBV7-9 with TRBJ2-7, with a weak D call TRBD2 (6 bases). The germline V gene has CDR1 SEHNR and CDR2 FQNEAQ (reference sequence). V lost 5 bases to trimming and J lost 2 bases, with 16 bases between them. The CDR3 spans 15 residues. This chain's CDR3 is CASSTGGALTYEQYF. CDR3 bases: TGTGCCAGCAGCACAGGAGGGGCTCTCACCTACGAGCAGTACTTC.

This clonotype is medium-sized (0.01 to 0.1%). An end of the junction differs from the germline gene, which may be a read error. This chain joins TRBV7-2 and TRBJ2-3; 9 bases are a match to TRBD2. Germline V CDR1 and CDR2: SGHTA, FQGNSA. The CDR3 totals 15 residues. The CDR3 protein is CASRLAGVVTDTQYF. The DNA for the CDR3 is TGTGCCAGCAGGTTAGCGGGGGTTGTGACAGATACGCAGTATTTT.

This clonotype is medium-sized (0.01 to 0.1%) within its sample. The chain links TRBV11-2 to TRBJ2-1; 7 bases fit TRBD2. After removal of 0 bases from V and 9 bases from J, the junction contained 2 bases not matched to a gene. The CDR3 runs to 13 residues. Germline CDR1 and CDR2: SGHAT and FQNNGV. This CDR3 reads CASSLEGGLEQFF. The DNA for the CDR3 is TGTGCCAGCAGCTTAGAGGGAGGGCTTGAGCAGTTCTTC.

This clonotype ranks as medium-sized. The chain recombines TRBV7-2 with TRBJ1-5; 10 nucleotides line up with TRBD1. Germline loops: CDR1 SGHTA, CDR2 FQGNSA. The CDR3 has 17 amino acids. The J segment lost 7 bases and the V segment lost 5 bases, leaving 14 bases of the junction unmatched. For the CDR3, the DNA is TGTGCCAGCAGCGCTACACTGGGACAGGGGACACGGCAGCCCCAGCATTTT. Protein product: CASSATLGQGTRQPQHF.

This clonotype is large (0.1 to 1%) in the sample. The rearrangement uses TRBV4-3 and TRBJ2-5, with a possible D match to TRBD1 (6 bases). The CDR3 consists of 13 residues. The V gene's germline CDR1 is LGHNA and CDR2 YSLEER. V was pared by 5 bases and J by 3 bases, with 10 bases between. Here the CDR3 reads CASSLTGKETQYF. For the CDR3, the DNA is TGCGCCAGCAGCTTAACAGGGAAAGAGACCCAGTACTTC.

This clonotype ranks as medium-sized. CDR3 in amino acids: CASSSTKPQETQYF. DNA of the CDR3: TGTGCCAGCAGTTCCACTAAACCCCAAGAGACCCAGTACTTC. The V call is TRBV6-6, the J call TRBJ2-5, with no clear D. The ends were cut back, 4 bases at V and 1 base at J, with 10 bases in the middle. The CDR3 consists of 14 residues. The germline gives CDR1 MNHNY, CDR2 SVGAGI (reference sequence).

This clonotype qualifies as medium-sized. This sequence joins TRBV7-2 and TRBJ2-2, with D tentatively TRBD2 (5 bases). The CDR3 covers 13 residues. With 5 bases removed from V and 4 bases from J, the gap between germline ends came to 8 bases. Germline loops: CDR1 SGHTA, CDR2 FQGNSA. CDR3 region: CASSETSTGELFF. The CDR3 region has the DNA TGTGCCAGCAGCGAAACTAGCACCGGGGAGCTGTTTTTT.

This clonotype was seen repeatedly, ten times or more. V is TRBV4-2 and J is TRBJ2-1, with 15 bases identical to TRBD2. The CDR3 runs 16 residues. J was trimmed by 8 bases and V by 0 bases; bases with no gene match: 2. CDR1 and CDR2 (germline): LGHNA, YNFKEQ. The CDR3 nucleotides read TGTGCCAGCAGCCAAGATTGGACTAGCGGGGGGGATGAGCAGTTCTTC. Protein product: CASSQDWTSGGDEQFF.

By frequency in the sample, this clonotype is medium-sized (0.01 to 0.1%). The genes are TRBV4-1 and TRBJ2-7, with no clear D. Trimming removed 3 bases at V and 7 bases at J, with 7 bases between. The germline CDR1 and CDR2 sequences are MGHRA and YSYEKL. This CDR3 is built from 11 residues. The CDR3, as DNA: TGCGCCAGCAGCCATGGTATTGAGCAGTACTTC. This sequence encodes CASSHGIEQYF.

V and J are TRBV20-1 and TRBJ1-2; D uncertain. Germline lookup yields CDR1 DFQATT and CDR2 SNEGSKA (reference sequence). V was trimmed by 0 bases and J by 4 bases, leaving 12 bases between them. The CDR3 loop spans 14 amino acids. The CDR3 reads CSAREGEDRYGYTF. The CDR3 nucleotides are TGCAGTGCTAGAGAAGGAGAAGATCGCTATGGCTACACCTTC.

By its share, this clonotype is hyperexpanded. The genes are TRBV27 and TRBJ1-2, with 9 bases fitting TRBD1. The trim removed 3 bases at V and 4 bases at J, leaving 6 bases unmatched. This CDR3 has 15 residues. The germline CDR1 and CDR2 sequences are MNHEY and SMNVEV (reference sequence). CDR3 loop: CASSLGQGSIYGYTF. CDR3 bases: TGTGCCAGCAGTTTGGGACAGGGCTCCATCTATGGCTACACCTTC.

This clonotype qualifies as medium-sized (0.01 to 0.1%). The rearrangement links TRBV19 to TRBJ2-4; 7 bases fit TRBD1. The CDR3 runs 13 residues. The V gene's germline CDR1 is LNHDA and CDR2 SQIVND (reference sequence). Trimming at V came to 5 bases and at J to 10 bases, leaving 8 bases not matched to a gene. In DNA form, the CDR3 reads TGTGCCAGTAGTCTACGACAGGGAAGTATTCAGTACTTC. Translation: CASSLRQGSIQYF.